The present T cell receptor beta chain was sequenced within a study of CD8 T cells in Susac syndrome. Controls were healthy donors (matched for age and sex). TEMRA cells were enriched by FACS, and CD4+ and CD8+ T cells were negatively isolated. Trimming cost V 4 bases and J 0 bases, with 13 bases left between them. The germline V gene encodes CDR1 SGHRS and CDR2 YFSETQ. The CDR3 totals 15 residues. RNA, at about 0.45 to 1 ug, was reverse transcribed with random hexamers. Multiplex PCR with immunoSEQ amplified the TCR beta CDR3 across 54 Vbeta and 13 Jbeta. In TCRdb, the immunoSEQ multiplex PCR reads were re-called with MiXCR into one record per CDR3 protein. The table includes 90,000 to 150,000 distinct CDR3 sequences, nearly 95% detected once.

Sequencing input: CD4+ T cells from PBMCs. The chain joins TRBV5-1 to TRBJ2-5; D perhaps matches TRBD2 (5 bases). This receptor was taken from a human donor in good health. The CDR3 DNA sequence: TGCGCCAGCAGCCCCCTGACGGACTACCAAGAGACCCAGTACTTC. Amino acid sequence: CASSPLTDYQETQYF.